This is a list of T cell receptor beta chains from one sample in a study of immune evolution from preneoplasia to lung adenocarcinoma. TCRdb's copy holds only in-frame clones and misses some; the assay was immunoSEQ multiplex PCR. Of approximately 6,600 clones listed, 65% to 80% are singletons. Material for sequencing was FFPE adjacent normal lung tissue. The receptors come from a donor at least 70 years old with lung adenocarcinoma. Each CDR3 is given with its conserved first and last residue. The D gene is left open where the match is weak. Clone size is not always given. Where it is, it says once, few, many or a class for expanded clones.

D	V	size	J	length	CDR3	DNA
.	TRBV7-9	.	TRBJ2-7	14	CASSSPSPAYEQYF	TGTGCCAGCAGCTCCCCGTCTCCCGCCTACGAGCAGTACTTC
.	TRBV7-9	.	TRBJ2-5	13	CASSPTRKETQYF	TGTGCCAGCAGCCCCACACGGAAAGAGACCCAGTACTTC
TRBD2	TRBV7-3	.	TRBJ2-3	14	CASSPGLARDTQYF	TGTGCCAGCAGCCCGGGACTAGCGCGAGATACGCAGTATTTT
.	TRBV15	.	TRBJ1-5	16	CATSRGSGFSNQPQHF	TGTGCCACCAGCAGAGGCAGTGGGTTTAGCAATCAGCCCCAGCATTTT
TRBD1	TRBV29-1	.	TRBJ2-7	13	CSVEGQSSYEQYF	TGCAGCGTTGAGGGACAGTCGTCCTACGAGCAGTACTTC
.	TRBV6-8	.	TRBJ1-2	14	CASSYPRTYYGYTF	TGTGCCAGCAGTTACCCCAGGACTTACTATGGCTACACCTTC
TRBD1	TRBV5-4	.	TRBJ2-3	14	CASSVTGGGDTQYF	TGTGCCAGCAGCGTGACAGGGGGCGGAGATACGCAGTATTTT
TRBD1	TRBV29-1	few	TRBJ1-2	12	CSVSIGGLGYTF	TGCAGCGTTTCGATAGGGGGCTTGGGCTACACCTTC
.	TRBV5-4	few	TRBJ1-1	15	CASSSDPEGVTEAFF	TGTGCCAGCAGTTCAGACCCGGAGGGGGTCACTGAAGCTTTCTTT
TRBD1	TRBV5-5	.	TRBJ2-7	15	CASSLVSGGWYEQYF	TGTGCCAGCAGCTTGGTTTCAGGGGGCTGGTACGAGCAGTACTTC
.	TRBV30	few	TRBJ2-7	13	CAWSRAVSYEQYF	TGTGCCTGGTCCCGAGCGGTCTCCTACGAGCAGTACTTC
.	TRBV7-6	.	TRBJ2-2	15	CASSQRVQNTGELFF	TGTGCCAGCAGCCAAAGGGTTCAGAACACCGGGGAGCTGTTTTTT
TRBD1	TRBV2	.	TRBJ1-5	14	CASRTGAFNQPQHF	TGTGCCAGCAGGACAGGGGCTTTCAATCAGCCCCAGCATTTT
TRBD1	TRBV30	.	TRBJ1-2	17	CAWNPAGQGASDYGYTF	TGTGCCTGGAACCCCGCGGGACAGGGGGCTTCTGACTATGGCTACACCTTC
TRBD1	TRBV18	.	TRBJ1-2	13	CASSPEQGVGYTF	TGTGCCAGCTCACCTGAACAGGGGGTAGGCTACACCTTC